Following are 23 T cell receptor beta chains from one sample sequenced in a study of T cell responses to AZD1222 COVID-19 vaccine. The data were produced by immunoSEQ multiplex PCR, yet TCRdb's version contains in-frame clones alone and is incomplete. The sample holds approximately 84,000 clones, roughly 89% seen once. Sequencing used peripheral blood, obtained on day 0 of AZD1222 vaccination. All receptors come from an adult in good health.

This clone was observed a single time. V is TRBV6-5 and J is TRBJ1-2; D possibly corresponds to TRBD1 (6 bases). Germline assignment: CDR1 MNHEY and CDR2 SVGAGI. This CDR3 has 14 residues. Deletions cut 8 bases from V and 4 bases from J, with 17 bases between. The CDR3 here is CASQKGDKGYGYTF. In DNA form, the CDR3 reads TGTGCCAGCCAAAAAGGGGACAAGGGCTATGGCTACACCTTC.

The rearrangement links TRBV19 to TRBJ2-6; 10 positions match TRBD1. The J segment lost 0 bases and the V segment lost 7 bases, leaving 6 bases of the junction unmatched. CDR3 length equals 17 residues. Germline values: CDR1 LNHDA, CDR2 SQIVND (reference sequence). The CDR3 nucleotides are TGTGCCAGTAACTCGGGACAGGGGTTCTCTGGGGCCAACGTCCTGACTTTC. Protein: CASNSGQGFSGANVLTF.

The rearrangement joins TRBV9 to TRBJ1-2, with a tentative D call TRBD1 (5 bases). Between the trimmed V and J ends, which lost 0 bases and 6 bases, there was a span of 18 bases. Germline V gene lookup returns CDR1 SGDLS and CDR2 YYNGEE. The CDR3 consists of 16 residues. CDR3 DNA sequence: TGTGCCAGCAGCGTAGCTACCGGGGGAATGGGAAATGGCTACACCTTC. Protein product: CASSVATGGMGNGYTF.

In its sample, this clone was seen a few times. The rearrangement links TRBV3-1 (or the pseudogene TRBV3-2) to TRBJ1-5, with D possibly being TRBD1 (6 bases). This CDR3 has 19 residues. Germline CDR1 LGHDT, CDR2 YNNKEL (reference sequence). With 4 bases removed from V and 6 bases from J, the gap between germline ends came to 28 bases. Here the CDR3 reads CASSPKEGVLRSRIQPQHF. The CDR3 coding sequence is TGTGCCAGCAGCCCTAAGGAGGGGGTATTGAGAAGCCGAATTCAGCCCCAGCATTTT.

The genes are TRBV11-2 and TRBJ2-2; 7 bases are shared with TRBD1. The CDR3 length is 17 residues. The germline V gene encodes CDR1 SGHAT and CDR2 FQNNGV. With V trimmed by 1 base and J by 5 bases, 10 bases remained unmatched. In nucleotides, the CDR3 is TGTGCCAGCAGCTTAGCTACCGGGACAGAGCAGACCGGGGAGCTGTTTTTT. Protein: CASSLATGTEQTGELFF.

The rearrangement uses TRBV6-5 and TRBJ2-7; TRBD1 matches 7 bases. Per the germline V gene, CDR1 is MNHEY and CDR2 is SVGAGI. This CDR3 is 13 amino acids long. The J segment lost 5 bases and the V segment lost 6 bases, leaving 7 bases of the junction unmatched. The CDR3 loop reads CASSLTGDHEQYF. The CDR3 bases are TGTGCCAGCAGCCTCACAGGGGATCACGAGCAGTACTTC.

The genes are TRBV7-2 and TRBJ1-2; 7 nucleotides align to TRBD1. The CDR3 spans 14 residues. Trimming cost V 6 bases and J 1 base; bases outside gene matches: 5. The germline gives CDR1 SGHTA, CDR2 FQGNSA. The CDR3 loop reads CASSNRGDNYGYTF. DNA of the CDR3: TGTGCCAGCAGTAACAGGGGAGATAACTATGGCTACACCTTC.

The chain links TRBV9 to TRBJ2-1, with D unresolved. Germline CDR1 and CDR2: SGDLS and YYNGEE. The CDR3 consists of 15 residues. Trimming stripped 0 bases from V and 6 bases from J, with 13 bases between. CDR3: CASSVVGAKGNEQFF. CDR3 in DNA: TGTGCCAGCAGCGTAGTAGGAGCTAAGGGCAATGAGCAGTTCTTC.

Comment on this clone: The sample contains more than one DNA sequence encoding this CDR3. The gene calls are TRBV20-1 and TRBJ1-1, with D hard to call. The germline gives CDR1 DFQATT, CDR2 SNEGSKA (reference sequence). The V and J ends lost 1 base and 8 bases respectively, with 8 bases between them. The CDR3 covers 11 residues. The CDR3 nucleotides are TGCAGTGCTAGAGGGGGAACCGAAGCTTTCTTT. Its protein product is CSARGGTEAFF.

The chain carries TRBV6-6 and TRBJ1-1, with D possibly matching TRBD1 (5 bases). Germline V gene lookup returns CDR1 MNHNY and CDR2 SVGAGI (reference sequence). V lost 2 bases and J lost 8, with 9 bases in between. This CDR3 has 12 residues. The CDR3, as DNA: TGTGCCAGCAGTTACACCCGGGGGGAAGCTTTCTTT. Translating gives CASSYTRGEAFF.

The chain uses TRBV5-4 and TRBJ1-1, with D possibly TRBD1 on 6 matching bases. Trimming removed 0 bases from V and 14 bases from J, with 20 bases in between. In germline, CDR1 is SGHNT, CDR2 YYREEE (reference sequence). This CDR3 spans 14 amino acids. The CDR3 region is CASSLGGIRGTLFF. DNA for the CDR3: TGTGCCAGCAGCTTGGGGGGAATCAGGGGAACCCTCTTCTTT.

The chain uses TRBV9 and TRBJ2-5, with 7 bases fitting TRBD1. The CDR3 totals 17 residues. Germline CDR1 is SGDLS and CDR2 is YYNGEE. The V segment lost 3 bases and the J segment 1 base; nucleotides outside the gene matches: 12. DNA of the CDR3: TGTGCCAGCAGCGGACAATTAGGGACAGCACCCCAAGAGACCCAGTACTTC. This encodes CASSGQLGTAPQETQYF.

The rearrangement links TRBV24-1 to TRBJ1-4; D unresolved. The V end lost 2 bases, the J end lost 0 bases, and 12 bases lay between the germline ends. The CDR3 is 17 residues long. Germline V gives CDR1 KGHDR, CDR2 SFDVKD. The CDR3 loop is CATSDWALGATNEKLFF. As DNA, the CDR3 is TGTGCCACCAGTGATTGGGCTCTGGGCGCAACTAATGAAAAACTGTTTTTT.

This chain uses TRBV6-5 with TRBJ2-4; 10 bases are shared with TRBD1. CDR3 length: 14 amino acids. Per the germline V gene, CDR1 is MNHEY and CDR2 is SVGAGI. J gave up 8 bases and V 3 bases, and 4 bases lay outside the gene matches. The CDR3 DNA reads as TGTGCCAGCAGTTATCGGGACAGGGGAGACATTCAGTACTTC. This encodes CASSYRDRGDIQYF.

This chain joins TRBV27 and TRBJ2-7; no definite D call. Germline lookup yields CDR1 MNHEY and CDR2 SMNVEV (reference sequence). V lost 3 bases and J lost 0, with 6 bases in between. This CDR3 is 13 amino acids long. CDR3 region: CASSFTRSYEQYF. For the CDR3, the DNA is TGTGCCAGCAGTTTTACACGCTCCTACGAGCAGTACTTC.

The chain links TRBV5-1 to TRBJ1-5, with 8 bases identical to TRBD1. V gave up 2 bases and J gave up 6 bases; unmatched junction bases: 7. CDR3 length: 15 amino acids. Germline V gives CDR1 SGHRS, CDR2 YFSETQ. The CDR3 is CASSLNSGGVQPQHF. In DNA form, the CDR3 reads TGCGCCAGCAGCTTAAACTCAGGGGGCGTTCAGCCCCAGCATTTT. The entire variable domain, with the rest obtained from reference TRBV5-1 and TRBJ1-5, is as follows: KAGVTQTPRYLIKTRGQQVTLSCSPISGHRSVSWYQQTPGQGLQFLFEYFSETQRNKGNFPGRFSGRQFSNSRSEMNVSTLELGDSALYLCASSLNSGGVQPQHFGDGTRLSIL.

This clone occurred many times. The gene calls are TRBV4-2 and TRBJ1-6; D remains unclear. Germline CDR1 is LGHNA and CDR2 is YNFKEQ. The CDR3 loop spans 17 amino acids. Trimming shortened V by 6 bases and J by 6 bases, and 21 bases separated the two germline ends. The CDR3 nucleotides are TGTGCCAGCAGTCCTACTTGGGAGGCTACCTTTAATTCACCCCTCCACTTT. Translated, it gives CASSPTWEATFNSPLHF.

This clone was detected once. The V gene is TRBV12-1, the J gene TRBJ2-7; TRBD1, as called in the table, went unchecked against the DNA. TRBV12-1 is a pseudogene segment. This CDR3 has 17 residues. CDR3 DNA sequence: TGTGCCAGCAGCTTTGAATTTAGTGGGCAGGGCATCTACGAGCAGTACTTC. The encoded protein is CASSFEFSGQGIYEQYF.

The chain carries TRBV5-5 and TRBJ1-1; D is uncertain. Looked up from germline, CDR1 is SGHKS and CDR2 is YYEKEE (reference sequence). CDR3 length: 14 amino acids. V was cut by 5 bases and J by 7 bases, with 18 bases left in between. CDR3: CASRNAVRRIEAFF. CDR3 sequence (DNA): TGTGCCAGCAGAAATGCAGTAAGGCGCATTGAAGCTTTCTTT.

Written as DNA, the CDR3 is TGCAGTGCTAACGAAGCTTTCTTT. Translation: CSANEAFF. The chain links TRBV20-1 to TRBJ1-1; D remains unclear. The CDR3 runs to 8 residues. Germline assignment: CDR1 DFQATT and CDR2 SNEGSKA (reference sequence). Trimming shortened V by 4 bases and J by 8 bases, and 2 bases separated the two germline ends.

A single count supports this clone. The chain carries TRBV3-1 (or the pseudogene TRBV3-2) and TRBJ1-2, with 9 bases fitting TRBD1. In germline, CDR1 is LGHDT, CDR2 YNNKEL (reference sequence). The CDR3 totals 15 residues. Trimming removed 8 bases from V and 8 bases from J; junction bases left unmatched: 15. The CDR3, as DNA: TGTGCCAGCGCCAGATATTCCGGGACAGGGATAGGCTACACCTTC. It is translated as CASARYSGTGIGYTF.

The genes are TRBV7-3 and TRBJ2-2; 8 bases match TRBD1. Germline CDR1 and CDR2: SGHTA and FQGTGA. After removal of 4 bases from V and 6 bases from J, the junction contained 4 bases not matched to a gene. The CDR3 is made up of 14 amino acids. Here the CDR3 reads CASSSGDRSGELFF. DNA for the CDR3: TGTGCCAGCAGCTCGGGGGACAGGTCCGGGGAGCTGTTTTTT. Based on the CDR3 plus reference TRBV7-3 and TRBJ2-2, the full variable domain is GAGVSQTPSNKVTEKGKYVELRCDPISGHTALYWYRQSLGQGPEFLIYFQGTGAADDSGLPNDRFFAVRPEGSVSTLKIQRTERGDSAVYLCASSSGDRSGELFFGEGSRLTVL.

The J gene is TRBJ1-2, the V gene TRBV5-1; D is ambiguous. Germline CDR1 reads SGHRS; CDR2 reads YFSETQ. The ends were cut back, 5 bases at V and 3 bases at J, with 11 bases in the middle. This CDR3 is 13 amino acids long. The CDR3 sequence is CASRDPTHYGYTF. CDR3 in DNA: TGCGCCAGCAGGGACCCAACCCACTATGGCTACACCTTC.